A selection of T cell receptor beta chains follows, all from one sample in a study of T cell responses to AZD1222 COVID-19 vaccine. Here immunoSEQ multiplex PCR was the method, and the copy in TCRdb shows in-frame clones only, minus some. The sample holds some 180,000 clones, around 94% seen once. Sequencing was performed on peripheral blood, taken 28 days after the second dose of the MenACWY control vaccine. All receptors come from an adult who received the MenACWY meningococcal vaccine as a control. Each CDR3 is given with its conserved first and last residue. D genes are given only for firm matches. The size field is filled for only some rows; it gives once, few, many or a size class.

V: TRBV2; J: TRBJ1-5; D: TRBD1; size: -; CDR3: CASSYPRTGKHSNQPQHF; DNA: TGTGCCAGCAGTTACCCCAGGACAGGGAAACATAGCAATCAGCCCCAGCATTTT
V: TRBV24-1; J: TRBJ2-3; D: -; size: -; CDR3: CATSDPTRLGPDTQYF; DNA: TGTGCCACCAGTGACCCGACCCGTCTGGGCCCAGATACGCAGTATTTT
V: TRBV29-1; J: TRBJ1-4; D: TRBD1; size: -; CDR3: CSVADRAGEKLFF; DNA: TGCAGCGTTGCGGACAGGGCGGGTGAAAAACTGTTTTTT
V: TRBV7-2; J: TRBJ2-1; D: TRBD2; size: many; CDR3: CASSLGGQYNEQFF; DNA: TGTGCCAGCAGTCTGGGAGGGCAATACAATGAGCAGTTCTTC
V: TRBV10-3; J: TRBJ1-2; D: TRBD1; size: -; CDR3: CAISGTGTNYGYTF; DNA: TGTGCCATCAGTGGGACAGGGACAAACTATGGCTACACCTTC
V: TRBV5-5; J: TRBJ2-5; D: -; size: -; CDR3: CASSALGGRETQYF; DNA: TGTGCCAGCAGCGCCCTCGGGGGCCGGGAGACCCAGTACTTC
V: TRBV3-1/TRBV3-2; J: TRBJ1-2; D: -; size: -; CDR3: CASSQDLRGYGYTF; DNA: TGTGCCAGCAGCCAAGATCTCAGGGGTTATGGCTACACCTTC
V: TRBV28; J: TRBJ2-4; D: -; size: -; CDR3: CASSSWTVAKNIQYF; DNA: TGTGCCAGCAGTTCCTGGACTGTAGCCAAAAACATTCAGTACTTC
V: TRBV19; J: TRBJ2-1; D: -; size: -; CDR3: CASSITSYNEQFF; DNA: TGTGCCAGTAGTATCACCTCCTACAATGAGCAGTTCTTC
V: TRBV6-5; J: TRBJ1-2; D: TRBD1; size: -; CDR3: CASRGQGFGYGYTF; DNA: TGTGCCAGCAGGGGACAGGGTTTTGGCTATGGCTACACCTTC
V: TRBV11-2; J: TRBJ1-1; D: -; size: -; CDR3: CASSMMTGFTEAFF; DNA: TGTGCCAGCAGCATGATGACAGGCTTCACTGAAGCTTTCTTT
V: TRBV30; J: TRBJ1-1; D: -; size: -; CDR3: CASARHENTEAFF; DNA: TGTGCCTCCGCCAGGCATGAAAACACTGAAGCTTTCTTT
V: TRBV9; J: TRBJ2-5; D: -; size: -; CDR3: CASSVAGRVGETQYF; DNA: TGTGCCAGCAGCGTAGCTGGCAGGGTGGGGGAGACCCAGTACTTC
V: TRBV7-9; J: TRBJ2-7; D: -; size: -; CDR3: CASSFPGTGEQYF; DNA: TGTGCCAGCAGCTTCCCGGGAACGGGGGAGCAGTACTTC
V: TRBV5-1; J: TRBJ2-1; D: TRBD2; size: -; CDR3: CASSDTSGRRDNEQFF; DNA: TGCGCCAGCAGCGATACTAGCGGGAGACGAGACAATGAGCAGTTCTTC
V: TRBV9; J: TRBJ1-1; D: -; size: once; CDR3: CASSVDPDTNTEAFF; DNA: TGTGCCAGCAGCGTAGACCCGGACACGAACACTGAAGCTTTCTTT
V: TRBV19; J: TRBJ2-1; D: -; size: -; CDR3: CASSMAMRAVQFF; DNA: TGTGCCAGTAGTATGGCGATGAGAGCGGTGCAGTTCTTC
V: TRBV5-1; J: TRBJ2-3; D: -; size: -; CDR3: CASSLPASTDTQYF; DNA: TGCGCCAGTAGCTTGCCGGCTAGCACAGATACGCAGTATTTT
V: TRBV27; J: TRBJ2-3; D: TRBD2; size: -; CDR3: CASGGGRADTQYF; DNA: TGTGCCAGCGGCGGCGGGAGGGCAGATACGCAGTATTTT
V: TRBV10-3; J: TRBJ1-1; D: -; size: -; CDR3: CAISATAENSEAFF; DNA: TGTGCCATCAGTGCGACCGCGGAGAACTCTGAAGCTTTCTTT
V: TRBV6-5; J: TRBJ1-2; D: -; size: -; CDR3: CASTSAGLGYTF; DNA: TGTGCCAGCACCTCTGCAGGCCTCGGCTACACCTTC
V: TRBV4-1; J: TRBJ1-2; D: -; size: -; CDR3: CASSQDRGYGYTF; DNA: TGCGCCAGCAGCCAAGATAGAGGGTATGGCTACACCTTC